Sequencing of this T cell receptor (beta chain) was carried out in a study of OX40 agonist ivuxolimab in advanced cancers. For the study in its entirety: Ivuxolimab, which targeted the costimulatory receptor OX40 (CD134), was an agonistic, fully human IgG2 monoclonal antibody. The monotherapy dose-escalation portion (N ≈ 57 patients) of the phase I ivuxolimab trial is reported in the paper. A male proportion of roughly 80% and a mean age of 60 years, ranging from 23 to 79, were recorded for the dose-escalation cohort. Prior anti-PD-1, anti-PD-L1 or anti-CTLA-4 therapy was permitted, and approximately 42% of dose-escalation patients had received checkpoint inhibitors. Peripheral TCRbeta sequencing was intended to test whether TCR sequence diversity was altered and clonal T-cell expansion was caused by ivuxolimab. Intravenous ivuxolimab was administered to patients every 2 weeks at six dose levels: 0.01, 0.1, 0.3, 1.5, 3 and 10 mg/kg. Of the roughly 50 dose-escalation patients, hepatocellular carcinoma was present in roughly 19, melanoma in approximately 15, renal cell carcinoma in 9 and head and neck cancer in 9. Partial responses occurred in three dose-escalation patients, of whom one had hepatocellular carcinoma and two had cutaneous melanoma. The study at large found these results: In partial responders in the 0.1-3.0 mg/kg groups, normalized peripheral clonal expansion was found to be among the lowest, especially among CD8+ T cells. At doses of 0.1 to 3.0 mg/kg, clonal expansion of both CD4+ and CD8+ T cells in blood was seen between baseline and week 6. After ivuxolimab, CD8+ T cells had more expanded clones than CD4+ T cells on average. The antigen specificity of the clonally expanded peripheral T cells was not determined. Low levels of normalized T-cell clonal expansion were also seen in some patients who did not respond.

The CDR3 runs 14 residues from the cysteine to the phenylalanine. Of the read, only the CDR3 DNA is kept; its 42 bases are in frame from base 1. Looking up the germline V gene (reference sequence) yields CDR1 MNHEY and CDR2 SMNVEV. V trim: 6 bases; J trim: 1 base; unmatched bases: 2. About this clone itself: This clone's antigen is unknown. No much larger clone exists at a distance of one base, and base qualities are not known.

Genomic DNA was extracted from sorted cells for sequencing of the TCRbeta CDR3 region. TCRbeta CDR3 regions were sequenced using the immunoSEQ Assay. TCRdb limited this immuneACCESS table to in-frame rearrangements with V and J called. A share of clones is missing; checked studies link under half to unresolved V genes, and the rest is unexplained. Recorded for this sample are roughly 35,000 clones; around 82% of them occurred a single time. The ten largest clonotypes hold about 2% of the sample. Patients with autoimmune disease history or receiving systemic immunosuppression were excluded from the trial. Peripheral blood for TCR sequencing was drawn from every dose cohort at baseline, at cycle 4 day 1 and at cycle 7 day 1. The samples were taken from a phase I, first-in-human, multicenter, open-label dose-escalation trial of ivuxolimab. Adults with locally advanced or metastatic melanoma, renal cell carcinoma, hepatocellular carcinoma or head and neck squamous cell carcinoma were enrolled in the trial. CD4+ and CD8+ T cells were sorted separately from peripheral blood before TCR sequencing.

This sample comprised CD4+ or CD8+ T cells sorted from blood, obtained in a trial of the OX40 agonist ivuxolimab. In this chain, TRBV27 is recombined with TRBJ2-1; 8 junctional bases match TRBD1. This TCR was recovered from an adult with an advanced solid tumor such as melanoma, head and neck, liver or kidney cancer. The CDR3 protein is CASSHRGSYNEQFF. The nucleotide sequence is TGTGCCAGCAGCCACAGGGGGTCCTACAATGAGCAGTTCTTC.